One sample yielded the 2 T cell receptor beta chains listed below, sequenced in a study of tumor-infiltrating lymphocytes in primary liver carcinoma (dated by TCRdb to the late 2010s). Without any cell sorting, total RNA and DNA were extracted together from around 20-30 mg of bulk tissue using the AllPrep DNA/RNA mini kit. TCRdb records Illumina HiSeq 2500 as the sequencer. TCRbeta-specific cDNA was reverse-transcribed from around 0.45 ug total RNA using a constant-region primer and ProtoScript II reverse transcriptase. TCRbeta libraries were built with three nested multiplex PCR rounds, a slightly modified ARM-PCR procedure. Each of the first two PCR rounds ran for around 10 cycles using multiplex TRBV1-TRBV30 forward primers together with a Cbeta reverse primer. Clones were called with MiXCR by TCRdb after fastp trimmed the public reads at Q25, and only in-frame beta chains were retained. Rows are combined by CDR3 protein, so each entry shows the most common genes and DNA. This sample has about 210,000 distinct CDR3 sequences in its table, and just under 85% of those were observed once. The ten top clones hold 15% to 20% of the sample.

Sequences were obtained from tumor tissue from primary liver carcinoma. The receptors come from a man aged 40-55 years with primary liver carcinoma and hepatitis B virus infection.

V usage is TRBV6-5 and J usage is TRBJ2-7; 9 bases fit TRBD2. J lost 3 bases, V lost 1 base, and 13 bases had no gene match. CDR3 length equals 18 residues. Germline V gene data show CDR1 as MNHEY and CDR2 as SVGAGI. CDR3 amino acids: CASSYCYPSGISFYEQYF. The CDR3, as DNA: TGTGCCAGCAGTTACTGCTACCCTAGCGGGATCAGCTTCTACGAGCAGTACTTC.

About this clonotype itself: Given the absence of the conserved phenylalanine or tryptophan at the CDR3 end, a read error is likely. No DNA is shown, since the ends of the CDR3 on it are uncertain; the CDR3 is the one TCRdb lists. V usage is TRBV11-1 and J usage is TRBJ2-4; TRBD2 is taken as the D call from the table, unchecked against the DNA. The CDR3 comprises 17 residues, both ends counted. From germline, CDR1 is SGHAT and CDR2 FQDESV (reference sequence). CDR3 loop: CASSFPGTSGSKNIQCL.